This T cell receptor (beta chain) was profiled in a study of shared clonotypes between healthy human individuals. Study-wide results and limits: Non-shared clonotypes had lower generation probabilities than those shared by all four donors. With several donors compared, approximately 5% of naive CD4 clonotypes were shared.

Concerning this clone itself: Its antigen is not known.

The CDR3 sequence is 17 residues long. Losses at the gene ends were 4 bases for V and 3 bases for J; bases not matched to a gene: 18. The germline V gene encodes CDR1 SQVTM and CDR2 ANQGSEA. Naive CD8 cells lacked CD45RO and underwent positive selection for CCR7, leaving out terminally differentiated effector memory CD45RA+ cells. The run depth of the assay was deep. Across several immunoSEQ plates, the genomic DNA of each subset was split evenly. Only in-frame clones appear in the TCRdb table, and some are missing; sequencing was by immunoSEQ multiplex PCR. The sample shows hundreds of thousands of clones, approximately 96% of them seen only once.

The chain couples TRBV29-1 to TRBJ2-7; 7 bases line up with TRBD2. The sample consisted of naive CD8+ T cells sorted from blood. This receptor was taken from a woman aged 30 to 39 in good health. CDR3 in amino acids: CSVGLAPEGRGVYEQYF. CDR3 DNA: TGCAGCGTTGGACTAGCACCGGAGGGCCGAGGTGTCTACGAGCAGTACTTC.